These 20 T cell receptor beta chains were sequenced from one sample in a study of blood T cell repertoires in COVID-19. Data came from immunoSEQ multiplex PCR; TCRdb stores just in-frame clones and leaves some out. The sample holds 40,000 to 55,000 clones; more than 80% are singletons and the top ten take around 6%. The sample comprised peripheral blood. The receptors here all came from a man between 65 and 79 years old with active COVID-19.

The chain employs TRBV19 and TRBJ1-5, with 9 bases matching TRBD1. Per germline, CDR1 LNHDA and CDR2 SQIVND (reference sequence). V lost 3 bases and J lost 6; bases outside the gene matches: 0. There are 13 residues in the CDR3. The CDR3 here is CASSMDRGQPQHF. The CDR3 coding sequence is TGTGCCAGTAGTATGGACAGGGGTCAGCCCCAGCATTTT.

This chain joins TRBV7-2 and TRBJ2-3; tentative D call: TRBD2 (6 bases). The ends were cut back, 2 bases at V and 0 bases at J, with 12 bases in the middle. This CDR3 spans 16 amino acids. Germline V gene data show CDR1 as SGHTA and CDR2 as FQGNSA. CDR3 nucleotide sequence: TGTGCCAGCAGCTTACGGGGCGGGGCTAGCACAGATACGCAGTATTTT. The encoded protein is CASSLRGGASTDTQYF.

The chain combines TRBV5-8 with TRBJ2-2; 10 nucleotides match TRBD1. The CDR3 sequence is 17 residues long. Germline loops: CDR1 SGHTS, CDR2 YDEGEE. V lost 1 base to trimming and J lost 5 bases; unmatched junction nucleotides: 8. The CDR3 loop reads CASSLNRRTGGTGELFF. CDR3 bases: TGTGCCAGCAGCTTGAACCGACGGACAGGGGGGACCGGGGAGCTGTTTTTT.

This CDR3 reads CASSSGQRGSPLHF. Here the CDR3 DNA reads TGTGCCAGCAGCTCTGGACAGCGAGGTTCACCCCTCCACTTT. The chain uses TRBV7-9 and TRBJ1-6; D may be TRBD1 (6 bases). V lost 4 bases and J lost 9, with 13 bases in between. There are 14 residues in the CDR3. Germline CDR1 is SEHNR and CDR2 is FQNEAQ (reference sequence). Full variable domain (missing parts from reference TRBV7-9 and TRBJ1-6): DTGVSQNPRHKITKRGQNVTFRCDPISEHNRLYWYRQTLGQGPEFLTYFQNEAQLEKSRLLSDRFSAERPKGSFSTLEIQRTEQGDSAMYLCASSSGQRGSPLHFGNGTRLTVT.

The genes are TRBV5-6 and TRBJ1-2; 7 bases match TRBD1. CDR1 and CDR2 from the germline V gene are SGHDT and YYEEEE. V shed 0 bases, J shed 8 bases, and the junction held 7 bases outside the gene matches. The CDR3 covers 14 residues. CDR3 nucleotide sequence: TGTGCCAGCAGCTTGGGACAGGGATCGGCCGGCTACACCTTC. Translation gives CASSLGQGSAGYTF.

This clone was counted once. The gene calls are TRBV30 and TRBJ1-1; D might be TRBD1 (6 bases). Trimming removed 0 bases at V and 4 bases at J, with 18 bases between. There are 16 residues in the CDR3. From germline, CDR1 is GTSNPN and CDR2 SVGIG (reference sequence). The CDR3 here is CAWSVNMGAYGTEAFF. As DNA, the CDR3 is TGTGCCTGGAGTGTGAACATGGGGGCTTATGGCACTGAAGCTTTCTTT.

The rearrangement uses TRBV18 and TRBJ2-1; TRBD1 aligns across 9 bases. V was pared by 0 bases and J by 9 bases, with 6 bases of the junction left unmatched. Germline loops: CDR1 KGHSH, CDR2 LQKENI. The CDR3 covers 15 residues. The CDR3 spells CASSPPGQGSGEQFF. The CDR3, as DNA: TGTGCCAGCTCACCACCGGGACAGGGTTCCGGTGAGCAGTTCTTC.

The table lists this clone with a few counts. J is TRBJ1-6 and V is TRBV5-6; D gene uncertain. Trimming took off 1 base at V and 3 bases at J, with 11 bases between the two ends. The CDR3 totals 16 residues. Germline V gene lookup returns CDR1 SGHDT and CDR2 YYEEEE. DNA for the CDR3: TGTGCCAGCAGCTTGCACAGAGAGAGCTATAATTCACCCCTCCACTTT. It translates to CASSLHRESYNSPLHF. Combining the CDR3 with reference TRBV5-6 and TRBJ1-6 gives the whole variable domain DAGVTQSPTHLIKTRGQQVTLRCSPKSGHDTVSWYQQALGQGPQFIFQYYEEEERQRGNFPDRFSGHQFPNYSSELNVNALLLGDSALYLCASSLHRESYNSPLHFGNGTRLTVT.

V is TRBV7-3 and J is TRBJ2-3; D is perhaps TRBD2 (5 bases). Per the germline V gene, CDR1 is SGHTA and CDR2 is FQGTGA. The V end was cut by 5 bases, the J end by 1 base, with 7 bases between. CDR3 size: 13 residues. The CDR3 region has the DNA TGTGCCAGCAGCCTTAGCGGCACAGATACGCAGTATTTT. Its protein product is CASSLSGTDTQYF.

The chain is built from TRBV28 and TRBJ1-2, with 10 bases matching TRBD1. Germline trimming cut 6 bases from V and 4 bases from J; bases unmatched to any gene: 5. The CDR3 runs 14 residues. Per the germline V gene, CDR1 is MDHEN and CDR2 is SYDVKM. CDR3 in amino acids: CASSLRTGGYGYTF. Written as DNA, the CDR3 is TGTGCCAGCAGCTTACGGACAGGGGGCTATGGCTACACCTTC.

This chain uses TRBV19 with TRBJ2-5; D gene ambiguous. The V end was cut by 3 bases, the J end by 6 bases, with 8 bases between. CDR1 and CDR2 (germline): LNHDA, SQIVND (reference sequence). This CDR3 region has 12 residues. DNA of the CDR3: TGTGCCAGTAGTATTGCAGGCCAGACCCAGTACTTC. This sequence encodes CASSIAGQTQYF.

The V and J genes are TRBV5-1 and TRBJ2-1; a possible D gene is TRBD1 (5 bases). The CDR3 length is 17 residues. The germline V gene encodes CDR1 SGHRS and CDR2 YFSETQ. With 0 bases removed from V and 4 bases from J, the gap between germline ends came to 17 bases. The DNA for the CDR3 is TGCGCCAGCAGCTTGGCGTTAAGGGGAAGGAATTACAATGAGCAGTTCTTC. It specifies CASSLALRGRNYNEQFF.

V is TRBV10-3 and J is TRBJ1-1; D not certain. Germline values: CDR1 ENHRY, CDR2 SYGVKD. V lost 6 bases to trimming and J lost 1 base, with 15 bases between them. The CDR3 sequence is 15 residues long. CDR3 region: CAIRVASLENTEAFF. CDR3 DNA: TGTGCCATCAGAGTCGCAAGCTTAGAGAACACTGAAGCTTTCTTT.

This clone was seen a single time. CDR3 coding DNA: TGCGCCAGCAGGGCGGGGGGGGAATACAATGAGCAGTTCTTC. The encoded protein is CASRAGGEYNEQFF. The chain combines TRBV4-1 with TRBJ2-1; 9 bases line up with TRBD2. The CDR3 length is 14 residues. The germline CDR1 and CDR2 sequences are MGHRA and YSYEKL. V dropped 6 bases and J dropped 4; count of bases not matched to a gene: 4.

The chain combines TRBV28 with TRBJ1-3; maybe TRBD1 (5 bases). With 6 bases removed from V and 10 bases from J, the gap between germline ends came to 13 bases. Germline assignment: CDR1 MDHEN and CDR2 SYDVKM. CDR3 length: 12 residues. DNA for the CDR3: TGTGCCAGCAGGGACAACGGAGGGACCATATATTTT. Translated: CASRDNGGTIYF.

The chain combines TRBV28 with TRBJ2-2; a possible D gene is TRBD1 (5 bases). This CDR3 region has 14 residues. Trimming pared 6 bases from V and 1 base from J, leaving 9 bases between. Germline CDR1 and CDR2: MDHEN and SYDVKM. The CDR3 loop is CASRGQGNTGELFF. The CDR3 DNA reads TGTGCCAGCAGGGGGCAGGGGAACACCGGGGAGCTGTTTTTT.

This clone was seen a single time. This chain links TRBV7-8 with TRBJ2-7; 13 bases match TRBD2. This CDR3 is built from 15 residues. Unmatched junction bases numbered 2, after V lost 4 bases and J lost 2 bases. Germline-derived CDR1 and CDR2 are SGHVS and FQNEAQ. In DNA, the CDR3 is TGTGCCAGCAGCTCGGGACTAGCGGGGACCTACGAGCAGTACTTC. It codes for CASSSGLAGTYEQYF.

The chain recombines TRBV3-1 (or the pseudogene TRBV3-2) with TRBJ2-1; TRBD2 agrees at 7 bases. The CDR3 covers 14 residues. With V trimmed by 8 bases and J by 6 bases, 10 bases remained unmatched. The germline V gene has CDR1 LGHDT and CDR2 YNNKEL (reference sequence). As DNA, the CDR3 is TGTGCCAGCGGGGTTGGACTAGACTCCAATGAGCAGTTCTTC. Protein sequence: CASGVGLDSNEQFF.

V usage is TRBV5-4 and J usage is TRBJ2-5; D call uncertain. The CDR3 extends over 14 amino acids. V was pared by 4 bases and J by 2 bases, with 12 bases between. CDR1 is SGHNT and CDR2 is YYREEE in the germline V gene (reference sequence). CDR3 region: CASSTQIKQETQYF. The CDR3, as DNA: TGTGCCAGCAGCACACAGATAAAACAAGAGACCCAGTACTTC.

The J gene is TRBJ2-7, the V gene TRBV6-6; 9 nucleotides line up with TRBD1. Germline CDR1 reads MNHNY; CDR2 reads SVGAGI (reference sequence). V was pared by 6 bases and J by 3 bases, with 6 bases of the junction left unmatched. The CDR3 loop spans 14 amino acids. The CDR3 DNA reads as TGTGCCAGCAGCTCCGGACAGGGGATCTACGAGCAGTACTTC. Protein sequence: CASSSGQGIYEQYF.